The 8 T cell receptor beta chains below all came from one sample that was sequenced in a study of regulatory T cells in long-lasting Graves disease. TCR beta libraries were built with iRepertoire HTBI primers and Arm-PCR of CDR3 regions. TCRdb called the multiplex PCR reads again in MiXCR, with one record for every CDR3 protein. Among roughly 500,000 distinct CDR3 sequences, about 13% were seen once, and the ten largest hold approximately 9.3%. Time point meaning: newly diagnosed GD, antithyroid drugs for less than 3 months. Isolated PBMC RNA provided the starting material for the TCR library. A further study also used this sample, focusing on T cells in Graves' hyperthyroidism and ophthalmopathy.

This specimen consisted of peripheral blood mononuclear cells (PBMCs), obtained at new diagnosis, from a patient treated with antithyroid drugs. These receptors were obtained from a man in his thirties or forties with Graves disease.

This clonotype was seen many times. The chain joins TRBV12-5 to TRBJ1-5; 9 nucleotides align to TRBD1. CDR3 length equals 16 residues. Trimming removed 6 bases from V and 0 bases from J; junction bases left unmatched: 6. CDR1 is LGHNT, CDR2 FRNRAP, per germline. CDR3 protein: CASGPGTGPSNQPQHF. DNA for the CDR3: TGTGCTAGTGGCCCCGGGACAGGGCCTAGCAATCAGCCCCAGCATTTT.

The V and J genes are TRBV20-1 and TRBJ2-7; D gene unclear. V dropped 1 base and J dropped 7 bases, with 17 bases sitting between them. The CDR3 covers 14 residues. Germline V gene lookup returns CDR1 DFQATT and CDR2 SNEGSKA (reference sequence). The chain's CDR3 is CSARVRSSYNEQYF. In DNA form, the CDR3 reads TGCAGTGCTAGAGTCAGGAGCTCCTACAATGAGCAGTACTTC.

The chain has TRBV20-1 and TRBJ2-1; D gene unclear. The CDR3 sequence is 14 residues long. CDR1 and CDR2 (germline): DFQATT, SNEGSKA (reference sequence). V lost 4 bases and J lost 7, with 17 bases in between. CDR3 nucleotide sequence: TGCAGTGCTATGAAGAACTATGCGCGGAATGAGCAGTTCTTC. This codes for CSAMKNYARNEQFF.

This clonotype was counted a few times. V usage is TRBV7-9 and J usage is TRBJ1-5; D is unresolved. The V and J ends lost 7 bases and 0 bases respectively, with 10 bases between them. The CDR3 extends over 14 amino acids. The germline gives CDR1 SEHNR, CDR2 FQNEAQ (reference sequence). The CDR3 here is CASMLGGSNQPQHF. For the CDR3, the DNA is TGTGCCAGCATGCTGGGAGGTAGCAATCAGCCCCAGCATTTT. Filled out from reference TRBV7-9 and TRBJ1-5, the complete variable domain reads DTGVSQNPRHKITKRGQNVTFRCDPISEHNRLYWYRQTLGQGPEFLTYFQNEAQLEKSRLLSDRFSAERPKGSFSTLEIQRTEQGDSAMYLCASMLGGSNQPQHFGDGTRLSIL.

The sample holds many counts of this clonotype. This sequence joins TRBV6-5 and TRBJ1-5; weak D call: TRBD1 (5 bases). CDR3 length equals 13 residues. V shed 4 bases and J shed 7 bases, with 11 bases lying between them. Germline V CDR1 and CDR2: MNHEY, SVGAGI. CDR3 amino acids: CASSSKDIQPQHF. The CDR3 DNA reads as TGTGCCAGCAGTTCTAAGGACATACAGCCCCAGCATTTT.

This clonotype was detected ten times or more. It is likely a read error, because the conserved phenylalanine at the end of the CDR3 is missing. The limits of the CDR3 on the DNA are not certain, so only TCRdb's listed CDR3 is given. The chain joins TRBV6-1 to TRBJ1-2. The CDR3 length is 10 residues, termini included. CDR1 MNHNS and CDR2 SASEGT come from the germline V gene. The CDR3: CASSEWGVPY.

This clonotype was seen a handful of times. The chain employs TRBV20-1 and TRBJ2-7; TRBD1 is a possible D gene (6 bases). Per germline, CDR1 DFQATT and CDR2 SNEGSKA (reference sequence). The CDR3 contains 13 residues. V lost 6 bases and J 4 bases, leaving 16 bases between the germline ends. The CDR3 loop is CSARRQAGYEQYF. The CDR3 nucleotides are TGCAGTGCCCGGAGACAGGCAGGATACGAGCAGTACTTC.

The CDR3 sequence: CSVPGHRYEQYF. The DNA for the CDR3 is TGCAGCGTACCGGGACACCGCTACGAGCAGTACTTC. This sequence joins TRBV29-1 and TRBJ2-7, with D possibly being TRBD1 (6 bases). Germline-derived CDR1 and CDR2 are SQVTM and ANQGSEA. V lost 6 bases and J 3 bases, leaving 12 bases between the germline ends. The CDR3 is 12 amino acids.